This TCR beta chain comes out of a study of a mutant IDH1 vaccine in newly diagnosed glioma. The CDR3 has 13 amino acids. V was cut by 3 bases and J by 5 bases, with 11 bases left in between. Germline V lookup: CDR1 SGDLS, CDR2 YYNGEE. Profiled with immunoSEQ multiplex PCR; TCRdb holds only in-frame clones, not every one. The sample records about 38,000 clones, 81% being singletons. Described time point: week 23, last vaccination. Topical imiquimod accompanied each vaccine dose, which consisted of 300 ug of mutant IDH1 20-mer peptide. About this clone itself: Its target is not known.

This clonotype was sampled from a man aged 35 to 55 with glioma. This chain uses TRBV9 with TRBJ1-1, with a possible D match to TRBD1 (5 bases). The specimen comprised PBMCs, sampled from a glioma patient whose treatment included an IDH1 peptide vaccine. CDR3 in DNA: TGTGCCAGCAGCGCCCGACAGAATACTGAAGCTTTCTTT. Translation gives CASSARQNTEAFF.